This T cell receptor (beta chain) was captured by sequencing in a study of cytomegalovirus exposure and HLA in healthy donors. General study results and limits: Sequencing artifact likely explains a cluster of highly shared sequence variants. CMV serostatus was the only immune exposure information that was available. A missense DCLRE1C variant was associated with V- and J-gene trimming of TCR beta chains in a later analysis, and an independent cohort replicated the association. Reports described diagnosis of cytomegalovirus status by the classifier as highly specific and sensitive.

The V gene's germline CDR1 is MNHEY and CDR2 SVGAGI. This CDR3 region has 15 residues. With 5 bases removed from V and 2 bases from J, the gap between germline ends came to 13 bases. PCR used 60 Vbeta primers and 13 Jbeta primers. Profiled with immunoSEQ multiplex PCR; TCRdb holds only in-frame clones, not every one. The table records roughly 170,000 clones, less than 90% of them present only once. A note on this clone: The antigen is not known.

V and J are TRBV6-5 and TRBJ1-3; possible D gene TRBD1, 6 bases. This clonotype was obtained from a man aged 45-60 years in good health and CMV-seronegative. Sequencing used PBMCs. The CDR3 bases are TGTGCCAGCAGTCCTCTGGGGACAACTGGAAACACCATATATTTT. Amino acid sequence: CASSPLGTTGNTIYF.